Below, 21 T cell receptor beta chains from the same sample are listed, as sequenced in a study of blood T cell repertoires in COVID-19. Only in-frame clones appear in the TCRdb table, and some are missing; sequencing was by immunoSEQ multiplex PCR. The sample lists fewer than 250,000 clones, 75% to 85% seen once, with 6% to 7.5% in the top ten. Sequenced input: PBMCs or T cells enriched from blood (not recorded which). Receptors originate from a woman between 40 and 50 years old with acute COVID-19.

This clone was counted many times. The V and J genes are TRBV19 and TRBJ1-1; no clear D. Trimming shortened V by 4 bases and J by 4 bases, and 7 bases separated the two germline ends. CDR1 is LNHDA and CDR2 is SQIVND in the germline V gene (reference sequence). This CDR3 comprises 12 residues. CDR3 bases: TGTGCCAGTAGTACCGTCCGCACTGAAGCTTTCTTT. Protein: CASSTVRTEAFF.

V is TRBV5-6 and J is TRBJ2-5; perhaps TRBD2 as D (5 bases). CDR1 and CDR2 from the germline V gene are SGHDT and YYEEEE. The V gene lost 2 bases and the J gene lost 0 bases, with 14 bases spanning the gap. The CDR3 loop spans 16 amino acids. CDR3 protein: CASSLEAGSHQETQYF. The CDR3 nucleotides read TGTGCCAGCAGCTTAGAGGCGGGCAGCCACCAAGAGACCCAGTACTTC.

In its sample, this clone was seen many times. The gene calls are TRBV6-2 or TRBV6-3 and TRBJ1-5; unclear D gene. Between the trimmed V and J ends, which lost 0 bases and 4 bases, there was a span of 16 bases. In germline, CDR1 is MNHEY, CDR2 SVGEGT. This CDR3 has 17 amino acids. This CDR3 reads CASSYSSFDGANQPQHF. Here the CDR3 DNA reads TGTGCCAGCAGTTACTCGAGTTTTGACGGAGCGAATCAGCCCCAGCATTTT.

The gene calls are TRBV10-3 and TRBJ1-1, with TRBD1 as a possible D gene (6 bases). The V gene lost 6 bases and the J gene lost 1 base, with 6 bases spanning the gap. The CDR3 loop spans 12 amino acids. Germline values: CDR1 ENHRY, CDR2 SYGVKD. The CDR3 coding sequence is TGTGCCATCAGACAGGGGAACACTGAAGCTTTCTTT. Encoded protein: CAIRQGNTEAFF.

V and J are TRBV5-1 and TRBJ2-1; TRBD2 matches at 8 bases. Per germline, CDR1 SGHRS and CDR2 YFSETQ. This CDR3 spans 14 amino acids. The V and J ends lost 9 bases and 6 bases, in that order; junction bases with no gene match: 11. CDR3 sequence reads: CATSPGGETNEQFF. The CDR3 bases are TGCGCCACTTCCCCCGGGGGGGAGACCAATGAGCAGTTCTTC.

The V call is TRBV10-3, the J call TRBJ2-2; TRBD1 aligns across 8 bases. In germline, CDR1 is ENHRY, CDR2 SYGVKD. Unmatched junction bases numbered 10, after V lost 6 bases and J lost 7 bases. The CDR3 has 15 residues. CDR3 sequence (DNA): TGTGCCATCAGCCAAAGGACAGGGTTTGACGGGGAGCTGTTTTTT. Amino acids: CAISQRTGFDGELFF.

The gene calls are TRBV19 and TRBJ2-7, with D possibly matching TRBD1 (6 bases). Germline CDR1 and CDR2: LNHDA and SQIVND (reference sequence). The CDR3 runs to 13 residues. V lost 5 bases and J lost 2, with 10 bases in between. CDR3 in DNA: TGTGCCAGTAGTCGGGACACTACCTACGAGCAGTACTTC. Its protein is CASSRDTTYEQYF.

This chain uses TRBV27 with TRBJ1-1; D call uncertain. This CDR3 has 14 amino acids. Germline CDR1 is MNHEY and CDR2 is SMNVEV (reference sequence). The V gene lost 2 bases and the J gene lost 2 bases, with 9 bases spanning the gap. In DNA form, the CDR3 reads TGTGCCAGCAGTTTACGGGAAATTAACACTGAAGCTTTCTTT. Its translation is CASSLREINTEAFF.

Ten or more counts support this clone. The chain combines TRBV14 with TRBJ1-1; tentatively, D is TRBD1 (6 bases). V lost 6 bases, J lost 10 bases, and 15 bases lay in between. CDR3 length: 12 residues. CDR1 and CDR2 (germline): SGHDN, FVKESK. The CDR3 nucleotides are TGTGCCAGCAGTCCGTTTCCAGGGGCAGCTTTCTTT. As protein: CASSPFPGAAFF.

In this sample, this clone turned up a few times. The chain carries TRBV7-2 and TRBJ2-1; 9 bases agree with TRBD2. After removal of 1 base from V and 6 bases from J, the junction contained 4 bases not matched to a gene. This CDR3 comprises 15 residues. The germline V gene encodes CDR1 SGHTA and CDR2 FQGNSA. The DNA for the CDR3 is TGTGCCAGCAGCTTAGAGACTAGCGGAGCCAATGAGCAGTTCTTC. It translates to CASSLETSGANEQFF.

The chain uses TRBV6-2 or TRBV6-3 and TRBJ2-1; D remains ambiguous. The germline V gene encodes CDR1 MNHEY and CDR2 SVGEGT. The CDR3 runs to 11 residues. V shed 3 bases and J shed 6 bases, with 3 bases lying between them. CDR3 amino acids: CASSYLNEQFF. CDR3 sequence (DNA): TGTGCCAGCAGTTATCTCAATGAGCAGTTCTTC.

Only a few counts were recorded for this clone. The rearrangement uses TRBV6-1 and TRBJ1-2; 9 nucleotides line up with TRBD1. Germline lookup yields CDR1 MNHNS and CDR2 SASEGT. V was pared by 4 bases and J by 3 bases, with 9 bases of the junction left unmatched. The CDR3 totals 16 residues. The CDR3 sequence is CASSGVRDRADYGYTF. The DNA for the CDR3 is TGTGCCAGCAGTGGCGTTCGGGACAGGGCAGACTATGGCTACACCTTC.

J is TRBJ2-7 and V is TRBV5-1; TRBD2 matches at 10 bases. J gave up 7 bases and V 4 bases, and 11 bases lay outside the gene matches. CDR1 and CDR2 (germline): SGHRS, YFSETQ. The length of the CDR3 is 15 residues. Here the CDR3 reads CASSPTGLAVMEQYF. The CDR3 nucleotides read TGCGCCAGCAGCCCGACTGGACTAGCGGTGATGGAGCAGTACTTC.

This chain uses TRBV10-3 with TRBJ2-1; TRBD2 aligns across 7 bases. V shed 6 bases and J 7 bases; nucleotides not matched to a gene: 12. The CDR3 totals 15 residues. From germline, CDR1 is ENHRY and CDR2 SYGVKD. CDR3 DNA sequence: TGTGCCATCAGGAATACTAGCGCACACGGGAATGAGCAGTTCTTC. Translated: CAIRNTSAHGNEQFF.

This clone was detected only a few times. The V gene is TRBV6-4, the J gene TRBJ1-6; D remains unclear. Looked up from germline, CDR1 is MRHNA and CDR2 is SNTAGT. The length of the CDR3 is 14 residues. V was trimmed by 3 bases and J by 7 bases, leaving 10 bases between them. The CDR3 DNA sequence: TGTGCCAGCAGTGATAGCTTTCCCAATTCACCCCTCCACTTT. This gives the protein CASSDSFPNSPLHF.

Of note for this clone: Other DNA sequences in this sample translate to the same CDR3. The CDR3 DNA sequence: TGTGCCAGCAGTCCCGACAGAAACTATGGCTACACCTTC. The encoded protein is CASSPDRNYGYTF. The chain joins TRBV5-8 to TRBJ1-2, with TRBD1 as a possible D gene (5 bases). The CDR3 is 13 residues long. The V end lost 5 bases, the J end lost 2 bases, and 10 bases lay between the germline ends. Germline CDR1 reads SGHTS; CDR2 reads YDEGEE.

The chain uses TRBV7-2 and TRBJ1-2; 8 nucleotides agree with TRBD1. V was clipped by 9 bases and J by 4 bases; unmatched bases: 7. Germline V lookup: CDR1 SGHTA, CDR2 FQGNSA. This CDR3 spans 13 amino acids. CDR3 amino acids: CARRMTGAYGYTF. The DNA of the CDR3 is TGTGCCAGGCGAATGACAGGGGCCTATGGCTACACCTTC.

The chain joins TRBV27 to TRBJ1-2; 7 positions agree with TRBD1. The CDR3 totals 13 residues. The ends lost 6 bases at V and 4 bases at J; junction bases unmatched: 5. Germline-derived CDR1 and CDR2 are MNHEY and SMNVEV (reference sequence). In DNA form, the CDR3 reads TGTGCCAGCAGCCCGACAGGGACCTATGGCTACACCTTC. This gives the protein CASSPTGTYGYTF.

The chain uses TRBV7-3 and TRBJ2-2; D is uncertain. Germline CDR1 SGHTA, CDR2 FQGTGA. There are 15 residues in the CDR3. V lost 1 base to trimming and J lost 1 base, with 7 bases between them. The CDR3, as DNA: TGTGCCAGCAGCTTAATTCCCCTGAACACCGGGGAGCTGTTTTTT. It codes for CASSLIPLNTGELFF.

This clone has a single count. The chain has TRBV24-1 and TRBJ2-7; weak D call: TRBD1 (5 bases). The CDR3 length is 13 residues. CDR1 KGHDR and CDR2 SFDVKD come from the germline V gene. V lost 1 base and J lost 5, with 8 bases in between. The CDR3 region is CATSDFRGHEQYF. CDR3 nucleotides: TGTGCCACCAGTGATTTTAGGGGTCACGAGCAGTACTTC.

This chain joins TRBV5-4 and TRBJ1-2; no firm D call. The CDR3 length is 13 residues. V lost 0 bases to trimming and J lost 5 bases, with 8 bases between them. Germline V CDR1 and CDR2: SGHNT, YYREEE (reference sequence). The CDR3 loop reads CASSLGGNYGYTF. The CDR3 DNA is TGTGCCAGCAGCTTGGGAGGGAATTATGGCTACACCTTC.